This TCR beta chain was retrieved from a study of blood T cell repertoires in COVID-19. Study summary: Sites in the United States, Italy and Spain provided acute and convalescent COVID-19 samples. The cDNA or gDNA used as material had been derived from T cells, B-cell-depleted T cells, or PBMCs.

Germline V CDR1 and CDR2: SGHRS, YFSETQ. The CDR3 sequence is 14 residues long. Between the trimmed V and J ends, which lost 4 bases and 1 base, there was a span of 11 bases. This clone turned up a few times. Methods used by the authors: Amplification of reference gene primers provided the estimated nucleated cell counts. Here immunoSEQ multiplex PCR was the method, and the copy in TCRdb shows in-frame clones only, minus some. The V and J calls and the clone size are those of that table, but D and trimming were determined from the DNA. The profile shows 50,000 to 65,000 clones, 80% to 90% of them singletons.

This clonotype originated in a human donor in a cohort sampled during active COVID-19. The genes are TRBV5-1 and TRBJ1-1, with D perhaps matching TRBD1 (6 bases). The sample consisted of peripheral blood. DNA of the CDR3: TGCGCCAGCAGCCTGGACAGCTCGAACACTGAAGCTTTCTTT. This gives the protein CASSLDSSNTEAFF.